This T cell receptor beta chain was found in a study of blood T cell repertoires in COVID-19. Looking at the study overall: T cells, B-cell-depleted T cells, or PBMCs provided the cDNA or gDNA that served as material.

The CDR3 has 15 amino acids. Germline lookup yields CDR1 MDHEN and CDR2 SYDVKM. V lost 6 bases and J lost 1, with 13 bases in between. In the original analysis: Reference gene primer amplification in the assay estimated nucleated cell counts. TCRdb's copy holds only in-frame clones and misses some; the assay was immunoSEQ multiplex PCR. That table gives V, J and clone size, and the DNA gave D and trimming. The sample gives about 240,000 clones, more than 75% of which show up once; 9% to 15% is in the top ten. The TCR was taken from a man older than 75 with acute or convalescent COVID-19. Input material: peripheral blood. The chain has TRBV28 and TRBJ1-5; tentative D call: TRBD1 (6 bases). The CDR3 coding sequence is TGTGCCAGCAGGCGACCCGGACAGAGCAATCAGCCCCAGCATTTT. Translated, it gives CASRRPGQSNQPQHF. The variable domain in full, with the rest retrieved from reference TRBV28 and TRBJ1-5, is DVKVTQSSRYLVKRTGEKVFLECVQDMDHENMFWYRQDPGLGLRLIYFSYDVKMKEKGDIPEGYSVSREKKERFSLILESASTNQTSMYLCASRRPGQSNQPQHFGDGTRLSIL.